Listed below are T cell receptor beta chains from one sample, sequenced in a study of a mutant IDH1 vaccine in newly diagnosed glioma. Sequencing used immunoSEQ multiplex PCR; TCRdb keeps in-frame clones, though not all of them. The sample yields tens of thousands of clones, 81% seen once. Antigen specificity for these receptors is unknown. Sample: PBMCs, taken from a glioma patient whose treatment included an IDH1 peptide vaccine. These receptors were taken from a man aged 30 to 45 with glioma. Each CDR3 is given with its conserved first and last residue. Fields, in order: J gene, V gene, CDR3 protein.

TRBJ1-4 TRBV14 CASSQDRQGVGEKLFF
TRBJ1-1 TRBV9 CASSVETGVFTEAFF
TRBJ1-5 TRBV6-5 CASSYSTGGQPQHF
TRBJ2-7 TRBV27 CASSLLPSGIYEQYF
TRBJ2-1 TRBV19 CASSISGPYNEQFF
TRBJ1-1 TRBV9 CASSSGTGYTEAFF
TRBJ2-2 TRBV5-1 CASQREGLPGELFF
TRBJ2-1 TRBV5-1 CASSFPTSGSNEQFF
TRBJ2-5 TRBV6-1 CASTTDRPGAQYF
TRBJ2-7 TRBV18 CASSPPELADEQYF
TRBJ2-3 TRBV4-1 CASLFGDTQYF
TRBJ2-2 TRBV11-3 CASSFSAGELFF
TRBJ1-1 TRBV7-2 CASSPDMGRTEAFF
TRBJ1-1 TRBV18 CASSPTLTGNTEAFF
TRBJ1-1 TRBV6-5 CASSSRRGFEAFF
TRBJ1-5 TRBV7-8 CASSLGRDRRYQPQHF
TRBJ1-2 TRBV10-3 CAISGVGNYGYTF
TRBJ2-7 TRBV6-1 CASSEGTGASYEQYF
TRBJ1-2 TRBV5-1 CASNEGTGANYGYTF
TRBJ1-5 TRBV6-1 CASSGDQPQHF
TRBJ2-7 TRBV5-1 CASSFGQGFYEQYF
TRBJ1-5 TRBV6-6 CASRRDSNQPQHF
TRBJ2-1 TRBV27 CASAAGLAGRYNEQFF
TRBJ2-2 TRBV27 CASTLSGAKTGELFF
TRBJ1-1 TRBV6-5 CASRSGTGGGTEAFF
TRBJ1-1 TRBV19 CASSASGLNTEAFF
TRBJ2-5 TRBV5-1 CASSSGTAGTSLGETQYF
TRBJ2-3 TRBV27 CASSSTSEDTQYF
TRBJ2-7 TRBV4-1 CASSQGGLGEQYF
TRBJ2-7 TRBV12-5 CASGSRGEQYF
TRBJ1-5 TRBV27 CASRESYSNQPQHF
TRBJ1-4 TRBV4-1 CASSQDLWGTSNEKLFF